This T cell receptor (beta chain) is from a study of a mutant IDH1 vaccine in newly diagnosed glioma. TCRdb's copy holds only in-frame clones and misses some; the assay was immunoSEQ multiplex PCR. The sample includes 30,000 to 40,000 clones, roughly 92% of them seen just once. The CDR3 is made up of 12 amino acids. J lost 8 bases, V lost 3 bases, and 6 bases had no gene match. Germline V CDR1 and CDR2: SQVTM, ANQGSEA. The time point is: baseline, week 1 (first vaccination visit). Sample treatment: pre-vaccination baseline after standard-of-care therapy. This receptor was taken from a man aged 18 to 30 with glioma. The chain recombines TRBV29-1 with TRBJ1-2; 7 nucleotides align to TRBD1. This sample comprised PBMCs, obtained from a glioma patient treated with radiotherapy, temozolomide or both. The CDR3: CSVEAGGLGYTF. CDR3 in DNA: TGCAGCGTTGAGGCAGGGGGTCTCGGCTACACCTTC.